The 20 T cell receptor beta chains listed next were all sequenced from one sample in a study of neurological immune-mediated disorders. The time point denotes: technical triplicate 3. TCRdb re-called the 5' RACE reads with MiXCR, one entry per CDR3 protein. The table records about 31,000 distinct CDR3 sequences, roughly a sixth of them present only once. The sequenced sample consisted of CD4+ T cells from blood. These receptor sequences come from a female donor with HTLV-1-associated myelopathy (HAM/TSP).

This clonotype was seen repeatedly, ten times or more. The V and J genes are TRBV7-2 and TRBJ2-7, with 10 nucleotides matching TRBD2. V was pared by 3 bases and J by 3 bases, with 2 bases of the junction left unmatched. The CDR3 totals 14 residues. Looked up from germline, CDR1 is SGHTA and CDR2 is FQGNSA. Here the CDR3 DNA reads TGTGCCAGCAGCTTGCTAGCGGGGGTCTACGAGCAGTACTTC. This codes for CASSLLAGVYEQYF.

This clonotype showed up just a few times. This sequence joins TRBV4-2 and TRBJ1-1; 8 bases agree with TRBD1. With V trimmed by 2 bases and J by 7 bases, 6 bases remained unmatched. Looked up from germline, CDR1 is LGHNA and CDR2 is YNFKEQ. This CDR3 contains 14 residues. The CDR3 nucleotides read TGTGCCAGCAGCCAACCCCGACAGGGGTATGAAGCTTTCTTT. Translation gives CASSQPRQGYEAFF.

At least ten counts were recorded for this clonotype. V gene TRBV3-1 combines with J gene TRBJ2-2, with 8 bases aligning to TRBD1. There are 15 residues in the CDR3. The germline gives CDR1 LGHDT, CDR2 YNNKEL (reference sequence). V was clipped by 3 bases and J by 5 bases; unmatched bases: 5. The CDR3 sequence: CASSQTGVGTGELFF. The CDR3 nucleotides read TGTGCCAGCAGCCAGACAGGGGTGGGGACCGGGGAGCTGTTTTTT.

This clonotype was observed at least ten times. In DNA form, the CDR3 reads TGTGCCAGCAGTGAATGGGTCAGGGGGAACGAGCAGTACTTC. Amino acids: CASSEWVRGNEQYF. The chain combines TRBV6-1 with TRBJ2-7, with 7 bases that match TRBD1. Looked up from germline, CDR1 is MNHNS and CDR2 is SASEGT. V gave up 2 bases and J gave up 5 bases; unmatched junction bases: 6. This CDR3 has 14 amino acids.

In DNA, the CDR3 is TGTGCCAGCAGCTCATGGAAGACCCAGTACTTC. This codes for CASSSWKTQYF. This rearrangement joins TRBV7-6 to TRBJ2-5; D gene ambiguous. Per germline, CDR1 SGHVS and CDR2 FNYEAQ. The V and J ends lost 4 bases and 6 bases respectively, with 6 bases between them. CDR3 length: 11 residues.

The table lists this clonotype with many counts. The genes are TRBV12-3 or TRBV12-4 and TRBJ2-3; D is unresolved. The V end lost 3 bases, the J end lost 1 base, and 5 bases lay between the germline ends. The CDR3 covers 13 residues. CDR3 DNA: TGTGCCAGCAGTTTTGGGGGCACAGATACGCAGTATTTT. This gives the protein CASSFGGTDTQYF.

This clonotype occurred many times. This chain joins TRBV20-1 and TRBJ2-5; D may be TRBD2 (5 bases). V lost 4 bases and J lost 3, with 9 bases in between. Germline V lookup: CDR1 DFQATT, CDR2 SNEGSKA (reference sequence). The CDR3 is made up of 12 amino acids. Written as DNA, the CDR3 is TGCAGTGCTATCGACGGGGAAGAGACCCAGTACTTC. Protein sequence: CSAIDGEETQYF.

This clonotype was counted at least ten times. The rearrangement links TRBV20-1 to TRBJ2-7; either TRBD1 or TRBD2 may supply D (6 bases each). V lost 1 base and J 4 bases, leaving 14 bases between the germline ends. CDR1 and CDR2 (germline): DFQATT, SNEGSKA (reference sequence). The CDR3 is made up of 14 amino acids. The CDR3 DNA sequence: TGCAGTGCTAGAGTTATGGGGGGCGCGTACGAGCAGTACTTC. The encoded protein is CSARVMGGAYEQYF.

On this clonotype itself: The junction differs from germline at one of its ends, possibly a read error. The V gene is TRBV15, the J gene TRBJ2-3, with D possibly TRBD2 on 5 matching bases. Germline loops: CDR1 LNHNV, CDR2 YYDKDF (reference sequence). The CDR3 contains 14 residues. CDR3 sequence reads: CSTSRRRTTDTQYF. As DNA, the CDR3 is TGTTCCACCAGCAGGAGGAGGACTACAGATACGCAGTATTTT.

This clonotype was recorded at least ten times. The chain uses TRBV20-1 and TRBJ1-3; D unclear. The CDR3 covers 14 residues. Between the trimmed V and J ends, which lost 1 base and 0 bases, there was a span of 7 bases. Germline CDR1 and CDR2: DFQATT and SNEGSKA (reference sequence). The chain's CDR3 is CSARGGSSGNTIYF. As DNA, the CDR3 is TGCAGTGCTAGAGGAGGGAGCTCTGGAAACACCATATATTTT.

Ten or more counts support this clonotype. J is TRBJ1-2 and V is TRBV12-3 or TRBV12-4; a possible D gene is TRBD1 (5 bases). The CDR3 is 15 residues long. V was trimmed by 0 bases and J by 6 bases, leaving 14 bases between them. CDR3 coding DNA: TGTGCCAGCAGTTTAGCGAGCAGGGATTTGAATGGCTACACCTTC. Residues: CASSLASRDLNGYTF.

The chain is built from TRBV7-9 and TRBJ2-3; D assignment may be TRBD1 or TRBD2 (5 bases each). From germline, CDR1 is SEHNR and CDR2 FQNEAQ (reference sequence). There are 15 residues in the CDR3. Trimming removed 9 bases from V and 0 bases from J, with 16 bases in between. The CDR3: CASASSWDSTDTQYF. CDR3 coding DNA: TGTGCCAGTGCCAGCAGCTGGGACAGCACAGATACGCAGTATTTT.

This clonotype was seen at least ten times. CDR3 region: CAISESGQIYEQYF. Written as DNA, the CDR3 is TGTGCCATCAGTGAATCGGGACAGATCTACGAGCAGTACTTC. The chain employs TRBV10-3 and TRBJ2-7; the match to TRBD1 covers 7 bases. This CDR3 region has 14 residues. In germline, CDR1 is ENHRY, CDR2 SYGVKD. The J segment lost 3 bases and the V segment lost 3 bases, leaving 5 bases of the junction unmatched.

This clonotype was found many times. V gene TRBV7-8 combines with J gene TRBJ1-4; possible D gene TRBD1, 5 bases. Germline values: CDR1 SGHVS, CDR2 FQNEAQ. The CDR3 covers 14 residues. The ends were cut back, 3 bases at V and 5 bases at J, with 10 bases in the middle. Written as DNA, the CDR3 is TGTGCCAGCAGCTTCGGGGCATGGAATGAAAAACTGTTTTTT. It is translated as CASSFGAWNEKLFF.

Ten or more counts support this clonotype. The CDR3 DNA follows: TGTGCCAGCAGCCAAACCAGGGGGCCTGGAAACACCATATATTTT. It translates to CASSQTRGPGNTIYF. The chain carries TRBV7-2 and TRBJ1-3; TRBD1 matches 8 bases. The ends lost 5 bases at V and 2 bases at J; junction bases unmatched: 5. This CDR3 is built from 15 residues. Germline assignment: CDR1 SGHTA and CDR2 FQGNSA.

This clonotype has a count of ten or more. CDR3 loop: CASSTSAVGSPLHF. The CDR3 DNA follows: TGTGCCAGCAGCACTTCGGCGGTGGGTTCACCCCTCCACTTT. The chain is built from TRBV7-8 and TRBJ1-6; D uncertain. Trimming cost V 5 bases and J 9 bases, with 14 bases left between them. The V gene's germline CDR1 is SGHVS and CDR2 FQNEAQ. This CDR3 comprises 14 residues.

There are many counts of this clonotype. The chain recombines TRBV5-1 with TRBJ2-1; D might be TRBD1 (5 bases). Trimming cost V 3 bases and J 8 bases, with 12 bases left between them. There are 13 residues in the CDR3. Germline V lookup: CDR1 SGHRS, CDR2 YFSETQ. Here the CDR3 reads CASSSLTGDEQFF. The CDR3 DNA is TGCGCCAGCAGCTCCCTCACAGGCGATGAGCAGTTCTTC.

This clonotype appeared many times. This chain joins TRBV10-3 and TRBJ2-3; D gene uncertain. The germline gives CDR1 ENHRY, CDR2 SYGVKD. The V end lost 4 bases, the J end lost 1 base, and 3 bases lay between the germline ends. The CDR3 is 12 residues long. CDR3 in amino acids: CAISAGTDTQYF. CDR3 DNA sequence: TGTGCCATCAGTGCGGGCACAGATACGCAGTATTTT.

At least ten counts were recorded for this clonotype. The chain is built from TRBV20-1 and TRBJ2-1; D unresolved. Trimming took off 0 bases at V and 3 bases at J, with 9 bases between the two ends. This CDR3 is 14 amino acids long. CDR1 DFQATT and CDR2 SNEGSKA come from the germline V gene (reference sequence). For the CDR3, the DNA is TGCAGTGCTAGAGATCCGACGGTCTACAATGAGCAGTTCTTC. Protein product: CSARDPTVYNEQFF.

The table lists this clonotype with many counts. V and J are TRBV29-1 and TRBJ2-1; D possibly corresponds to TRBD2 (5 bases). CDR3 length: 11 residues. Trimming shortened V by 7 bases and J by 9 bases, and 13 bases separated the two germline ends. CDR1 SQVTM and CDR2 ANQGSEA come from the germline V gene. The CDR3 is CSATRSREQFF. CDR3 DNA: TGCAGCGCAACTAGATCTCGTGAGCAGTTCTTC.